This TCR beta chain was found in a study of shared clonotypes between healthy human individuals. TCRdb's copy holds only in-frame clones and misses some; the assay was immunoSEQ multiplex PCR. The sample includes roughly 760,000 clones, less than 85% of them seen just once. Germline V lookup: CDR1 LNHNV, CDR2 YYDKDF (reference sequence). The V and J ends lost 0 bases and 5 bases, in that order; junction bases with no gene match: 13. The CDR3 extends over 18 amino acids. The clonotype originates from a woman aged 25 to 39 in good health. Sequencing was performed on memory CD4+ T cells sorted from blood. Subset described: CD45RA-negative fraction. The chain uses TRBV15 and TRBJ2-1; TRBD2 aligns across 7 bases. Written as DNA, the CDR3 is TGTGCCACCAGCAGAGATCGGGCTAGCGGCCACAGAGACAATGAGCAGTTCTTC. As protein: CATSRDRASGHRDNEQFF.